The T cell receptor beta chain described here comes from a study of blood T cell repertoires in COVID-19. The overall study: Researchers got acute and convalescent COVID-19 samples from the United States, Italy and Spain.

In the original processing: Reference gene primer amplification yielded estimated nucleated cell counts. Sequencing was performed with immunoSEQ multiplex PCR; in TCRdb, only in-frame clones are kept and a portion is missing. V and J calls and clone size are those listed in that table; D and trimming were worked out from the DNA. Found here are about 160,000 clones, approximately 88% of them singletons; the top ten hold about 6.6%. Trimming took 3 bases from V and 5 from J, leaving 16 bases between them. The CDR3 length is 15 residues. Germline CDR1 LNHDA, CDR2 SQIVND (reference sequence). The chain carries TRBV19 and TRBJ2-5, with D possibly matching TRBD2 (6 bases). The clonotype was recovered from a woman in her 50s who had recovered from COVID-19. The sample was PBMCs or T cells enriched from blood (not recorded which). The CDR3 sequence: CASSILGGSRETQYF. CDR3 in DNA: TGTGCCAGTAGTATTCTGGGGGGATCCCGCGAGACCCAGTACTTC.